The rows below give T cell receptor beta chains drawn from one sample of a study of blood T cell repertoires in COVID-19. Assay: immunoSEQ multiplex PCR; the TCRdb copy retains only in-frame clones and omits some. The sample has 150,000 to 180,000 clones; 83% are singletons. Specimen: peripheral blood. These receptors came from a woman aged 55-69 years with COVID-19, enrolled during active disease. Both conserved end residues are part of each CDR3. The order of the fields is V gene, clone size, J gene, D gene, CDR3 DNA, CDR3 protein. A D gene is named only where the DNA matches it firmly. The size of a clone is reported for some rows only, either as once, few or many, or as a class for expanded clones.

TRBV27	NA	TRBJ2-1	TRBD1	TGTGCCAGCAGCCGCGACAGGGGTCCCTACAATGAGCAGTTCTTC	CASSRDRGPYNEQFF
TRBV29-1	NA	TRBJ2-5	NA	TGCAGCGTTAAGACCGGGGAGACCCAGTACTTC	CSVKTGETQYF
TRBV10-2	NA	TRBJ2-3	NA	TGCGCCAGCAGTGATGGCCTTTACACAGATACGCAGTATTTT	CASSDGLYTDTQYF
TRBV28	NA	TRBJ1-2	NA	TGTGCCAGCAGTTTACTGGGGGGACTCTATGGCTACACCTTC	CASSLLGGLYGYTF
TRBV18	NA	TRBJ2-3	TRBD1	TGTGCCAGCTCACCAGGGACAGGGACAGATACGCAGTATTTT	CASSPGTGTDTQYF
TRBV4-1	NA	TRBJ1-2	TRBD1	TGCGCCAGCAGCCCCCAACGGGACAGGGCGCTCTATGGCTACACCTTC	CASSPQRDRALYGYTF
TRBV5-1	NA	TRBJ2-5	TRBD1	TGCGCCAGCAGCTTTGGGACAGGTAAAGAGACCCAGTACTTC	CASSFGTGKETQYF
TRBV15	NA	TRBJ2-4	NA	TGTGCCACCAGCAGAGAATCAGGGGTCAAAAACATTCAGTACTTC	CATSRESGVKNIQYF
TRBV5-6	few	TRBJ1-1	TRBD1	TGTGCCAGCATCGTCGGGGACAGGGAAAACACTGAAGCTTTCTTT	CASIVGDRENTEAFF
TRBV5-1	NA	TRBJ2-7	TRBD2	TGCGCCAGCAGCTTGACGTGGGGGGGCGAGCAGTACTTC	CASSLTWGGEQYF
TRBV19	NA	TRBJ1-2	NA	TGTGCCAGTAGAACGGACAAGAACTATGGCTACACCTTC	CASRTDKNYGYTF
TRBV6-5	few	TRBJ1-5	NA	TGTGCCAGCAACCCGACAGTTTATAGCAATCAGCCCCAGCATTTT	CASNPTVYSNQPQHF
TRBV15	NA	TRBJ1-5	TRBD1	TGTGCCACCAGCAGAGATAAGGGCAGGGGGAATCAGCCCCAGCATTTT	CATSRDKGRGNQPQHF
TRBV30	NA	TRBJ1-2	NA	TGTGCCTGGAGTGTCCACTACTATGGCTACACCTTC	CAWSVHYYGYTF